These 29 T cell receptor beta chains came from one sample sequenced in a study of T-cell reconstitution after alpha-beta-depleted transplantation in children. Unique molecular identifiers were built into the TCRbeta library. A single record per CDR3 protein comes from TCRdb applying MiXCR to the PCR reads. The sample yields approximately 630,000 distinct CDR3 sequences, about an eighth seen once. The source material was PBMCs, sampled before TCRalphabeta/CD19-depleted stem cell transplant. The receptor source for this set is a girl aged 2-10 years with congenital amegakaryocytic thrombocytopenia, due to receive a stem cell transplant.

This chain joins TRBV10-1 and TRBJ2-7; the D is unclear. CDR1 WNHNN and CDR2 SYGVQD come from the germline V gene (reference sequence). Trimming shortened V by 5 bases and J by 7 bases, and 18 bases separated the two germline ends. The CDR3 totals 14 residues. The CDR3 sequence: CASSSGSTLEEQYF. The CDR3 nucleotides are TGCGCCAGCAGTTCCGGGTCTACCTTGGAAGAGCAGTACTTC.

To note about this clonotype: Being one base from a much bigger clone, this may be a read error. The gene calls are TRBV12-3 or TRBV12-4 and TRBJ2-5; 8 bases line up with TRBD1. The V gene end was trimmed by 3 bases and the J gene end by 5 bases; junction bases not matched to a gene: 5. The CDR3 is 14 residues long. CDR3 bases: TGTGCCAGCAGTTTCGGACAGGGAATCGAGACCCAGTACTTC. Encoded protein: CASSFGQGIETQYF.

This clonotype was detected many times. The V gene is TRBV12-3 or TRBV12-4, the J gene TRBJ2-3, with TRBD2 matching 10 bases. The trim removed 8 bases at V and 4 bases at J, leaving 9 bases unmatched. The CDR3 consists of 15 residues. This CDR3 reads CASVTAGGPADTQYF. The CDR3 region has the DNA TGTGCCAGCGTAACAGCGGGAGGGCCCGCAGATACGCAGTATTTT.

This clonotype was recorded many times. CDR3 residues: CASSQVLARDEQFF. CDR3 in DNA: TGCGCCAGCAGCCAGGTACTAGCAAGAGATGAGCAGTTCTTC. The chain employs TRBV5-1 and TRBJ2-1; possibly TRBD2 for D (6 bases). V was cut by 4 bases and J by 8 bases, with 16 bases left in between. The V gene's germline CDR1 is SGHRS and CDR2 YFSETQ. This CDR3 contains 14 residues.

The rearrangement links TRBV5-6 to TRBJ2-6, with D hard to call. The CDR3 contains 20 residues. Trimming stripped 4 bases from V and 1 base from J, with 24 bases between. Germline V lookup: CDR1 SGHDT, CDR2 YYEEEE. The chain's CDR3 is CASSPLYGWAAESGANVLTF. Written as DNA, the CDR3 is TGTGCCAGCAGCCCTCTCTACGGATGGGCGGCGGAATCTGGGGCCAACGTCCTGACTTTC.

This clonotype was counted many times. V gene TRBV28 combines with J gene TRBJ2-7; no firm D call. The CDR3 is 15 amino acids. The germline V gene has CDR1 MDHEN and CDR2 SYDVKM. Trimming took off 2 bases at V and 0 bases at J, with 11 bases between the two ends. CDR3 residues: CASSLRAPSSYEQYF. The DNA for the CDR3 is TGTGCCAGCAGTTTAAGGGCACCGAGCTCCTACGAGCAGTACTTC.

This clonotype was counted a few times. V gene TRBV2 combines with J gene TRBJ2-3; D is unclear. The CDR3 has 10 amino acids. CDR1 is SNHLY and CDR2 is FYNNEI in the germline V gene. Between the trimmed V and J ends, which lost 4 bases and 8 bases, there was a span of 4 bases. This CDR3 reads CASSVGTQYF. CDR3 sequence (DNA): TGTGCCAGCAGTGTCGGTACGCAGTATTTT. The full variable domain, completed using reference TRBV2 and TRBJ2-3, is EPEVTQTPSHQVTQMGQEVILRCVPISNHLYFYWYRQILGQKVEFLVSFYNNEISEKSEIFDDQFSVERPDGSNFTLKIRSTKLEDSAMYFCASSVGTQYFGPGTRLTVL.

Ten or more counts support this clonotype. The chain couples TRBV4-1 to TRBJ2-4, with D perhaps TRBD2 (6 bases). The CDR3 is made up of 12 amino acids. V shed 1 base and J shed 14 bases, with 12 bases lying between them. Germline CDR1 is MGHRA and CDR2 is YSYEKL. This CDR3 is CASSQGPGLKYF. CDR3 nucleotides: TGCGCCAGCAGCCAAGGACCGGGACTTAAGTACTTC.

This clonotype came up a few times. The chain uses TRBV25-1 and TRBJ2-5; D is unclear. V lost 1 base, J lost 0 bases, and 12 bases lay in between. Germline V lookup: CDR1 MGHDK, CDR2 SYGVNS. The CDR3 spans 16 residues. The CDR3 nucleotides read TGTGCCAGCAGTGAATGGCCCCTCCCAGACCAAGAGACCCAGTACTTC. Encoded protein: CASSEWPLPDQETQYF.

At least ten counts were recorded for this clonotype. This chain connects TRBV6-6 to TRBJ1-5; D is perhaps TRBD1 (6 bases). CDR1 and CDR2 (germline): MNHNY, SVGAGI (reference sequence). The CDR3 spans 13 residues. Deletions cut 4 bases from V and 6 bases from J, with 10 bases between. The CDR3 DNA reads TGTGCCAGCAGTTCCGGGACACCTCAGCCCCAGCATTTT. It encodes CASSSGTPQPQHF.

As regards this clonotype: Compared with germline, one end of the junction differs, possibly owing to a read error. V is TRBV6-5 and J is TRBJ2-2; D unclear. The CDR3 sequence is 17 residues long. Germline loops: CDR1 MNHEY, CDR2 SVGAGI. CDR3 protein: CASGYYGATENTGELFF. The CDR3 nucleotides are TGTGCCAGCGGTTACTACGGAGCGACTGAAAACACCGGGGAGCTGTTTTTT.

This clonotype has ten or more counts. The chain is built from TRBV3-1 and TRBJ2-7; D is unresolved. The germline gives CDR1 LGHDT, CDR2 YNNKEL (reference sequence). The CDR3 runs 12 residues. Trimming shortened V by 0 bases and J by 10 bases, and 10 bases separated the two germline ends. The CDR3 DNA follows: TGTGCCAGCAGCCAAGATTTCCGTCACCAGTACTTC. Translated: CASSQDFRHQYF.

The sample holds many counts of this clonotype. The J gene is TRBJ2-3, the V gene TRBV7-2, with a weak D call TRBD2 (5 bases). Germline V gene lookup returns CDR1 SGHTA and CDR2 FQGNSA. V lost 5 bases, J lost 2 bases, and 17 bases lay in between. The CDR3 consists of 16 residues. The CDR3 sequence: CASSEEQLAFTDTQYF. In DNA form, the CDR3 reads TGTGCCAGCAGCGAAGAGCAGCTAGCCTTCACAGATACGCAGTATTTT.

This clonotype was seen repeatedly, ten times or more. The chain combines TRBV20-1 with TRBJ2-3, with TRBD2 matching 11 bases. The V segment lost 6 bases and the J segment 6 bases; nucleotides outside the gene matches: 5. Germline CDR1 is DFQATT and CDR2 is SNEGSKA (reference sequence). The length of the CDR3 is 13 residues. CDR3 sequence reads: CSAETSGSDTQYF. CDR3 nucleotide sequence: TGCAGTGCCGAAACTAGCGGGAGTGATACGCAGTATTTT.

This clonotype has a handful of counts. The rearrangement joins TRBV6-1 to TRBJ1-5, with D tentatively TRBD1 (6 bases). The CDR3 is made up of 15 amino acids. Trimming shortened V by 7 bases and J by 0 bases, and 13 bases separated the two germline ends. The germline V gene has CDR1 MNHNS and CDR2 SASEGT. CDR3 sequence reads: CASTWTVDSNQPQHF. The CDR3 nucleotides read TGTGCCAGCACCTGGACAGTAGATAGCAATCAGCCCCAGCATTTT.

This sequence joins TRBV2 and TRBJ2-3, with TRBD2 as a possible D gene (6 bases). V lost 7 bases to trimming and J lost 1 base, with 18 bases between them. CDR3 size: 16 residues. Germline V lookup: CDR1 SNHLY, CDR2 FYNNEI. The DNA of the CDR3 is TGTGCCAGCAAGGGGAGGCAGGAGCTTCGCACAGATACGCAGTATTTT. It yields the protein CASKGRQELRTDTQYF.

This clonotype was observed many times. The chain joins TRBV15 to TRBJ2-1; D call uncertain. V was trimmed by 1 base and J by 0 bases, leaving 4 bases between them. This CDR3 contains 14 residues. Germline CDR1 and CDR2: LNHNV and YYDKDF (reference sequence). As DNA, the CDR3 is TGTGCCACCAGCAGAGGTGCCTCCTACAATGAGCAGTTCTTC. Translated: CATSRGASYNEQFF.

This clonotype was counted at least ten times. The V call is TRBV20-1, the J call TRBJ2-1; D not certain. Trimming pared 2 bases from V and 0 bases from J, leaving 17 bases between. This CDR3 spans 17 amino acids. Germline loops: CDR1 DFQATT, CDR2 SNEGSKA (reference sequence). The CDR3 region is CSARPDARAPSYNEQFF. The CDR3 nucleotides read TGCAGTGCTAGACCGGACGCTCGAGCCCCCTCCTACAATGAGCAGTTCTTC.

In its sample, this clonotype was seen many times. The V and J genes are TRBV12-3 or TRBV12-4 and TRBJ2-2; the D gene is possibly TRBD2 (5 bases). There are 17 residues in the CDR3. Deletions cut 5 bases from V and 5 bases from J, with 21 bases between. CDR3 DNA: TGTGCCAGCAGTGGGGTACCTCCGGGGATAAAAACCGGGGAGCTGTTTTTT. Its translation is CASSGVPPGIKTGELFF.

As DNA, the CDR3 is TGTGCCACCAGCGATCCTGGACAGGAAACCTACAATGAGCAGTTCTTC. It codes for CATSDPGQETYNEQFF. This chain connects TRBV24-1 to TRBJ2-1, with TRBD1 matching 7 bases. With 7 bases clipped from V and 2 bases from J, the junction kept 10 bases outside the gene matches. The CDR3 extends over 16 amino acids. The germline V gene has CDR1 KGHDR and CDR2 SFDVKD.

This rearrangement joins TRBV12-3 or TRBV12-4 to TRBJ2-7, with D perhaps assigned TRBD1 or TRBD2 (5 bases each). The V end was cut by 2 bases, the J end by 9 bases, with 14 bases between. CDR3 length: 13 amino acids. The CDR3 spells CASSLRGRTGQYF. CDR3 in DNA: TGTGCCAGCAGTTTAAGAGGGAGAACAGGGCAGTACTTC.

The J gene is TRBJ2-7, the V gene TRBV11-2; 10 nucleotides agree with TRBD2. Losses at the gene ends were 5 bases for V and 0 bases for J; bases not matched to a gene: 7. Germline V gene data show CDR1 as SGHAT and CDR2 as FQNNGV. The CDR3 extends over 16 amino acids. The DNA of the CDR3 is TGTGCCAGCAGCCTAGCTAGCGGGAGTCACTCCTACGAGCAGTACTTC. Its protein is CASSLASGSHSYEQYF.

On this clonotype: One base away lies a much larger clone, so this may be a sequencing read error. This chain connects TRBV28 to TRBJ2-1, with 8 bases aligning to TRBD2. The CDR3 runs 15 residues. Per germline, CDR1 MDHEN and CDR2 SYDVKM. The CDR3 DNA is TGTGCCAGCAGTTCTTCCCTCGGACTAGCCAATGAGCCGTTCTTC. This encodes CASSSSLGLANEPFF.

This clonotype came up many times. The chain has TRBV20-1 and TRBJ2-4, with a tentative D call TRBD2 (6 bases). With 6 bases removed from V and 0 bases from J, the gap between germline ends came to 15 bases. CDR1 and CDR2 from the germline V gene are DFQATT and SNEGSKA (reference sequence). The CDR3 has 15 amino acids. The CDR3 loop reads CSALSGDVAKNIQYF. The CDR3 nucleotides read TGCAGTGCCCTGTCGGGGGACGTAGCCAAAAACATTCAGTACTTC.

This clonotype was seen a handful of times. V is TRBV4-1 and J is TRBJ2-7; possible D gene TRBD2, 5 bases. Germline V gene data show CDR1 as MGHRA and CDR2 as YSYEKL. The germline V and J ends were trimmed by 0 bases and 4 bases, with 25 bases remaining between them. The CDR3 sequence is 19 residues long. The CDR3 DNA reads TGCGCCAGCAGCCAAGATCCAGTCCCTTCTTCTCGGGGTCTATACGAGCAGTACTTC. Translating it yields CASSQDPVPSSRGLYEQYF.

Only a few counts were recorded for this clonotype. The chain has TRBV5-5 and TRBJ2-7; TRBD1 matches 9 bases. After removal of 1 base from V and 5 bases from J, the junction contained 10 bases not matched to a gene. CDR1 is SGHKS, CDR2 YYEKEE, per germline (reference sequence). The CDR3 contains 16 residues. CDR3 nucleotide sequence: TGTGCCAGCAGCTTGAATAACAGGGGGCTATCCAACGAGCAGTACTTC. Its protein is CASSLNNRGLSNEQYF.

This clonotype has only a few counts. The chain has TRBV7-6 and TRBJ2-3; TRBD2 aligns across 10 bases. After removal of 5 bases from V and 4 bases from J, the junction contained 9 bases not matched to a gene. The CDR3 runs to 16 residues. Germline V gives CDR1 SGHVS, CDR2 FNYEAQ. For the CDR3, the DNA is TGTGCCAGCAGCAGGATAGCGGGAGGTTCCCCAGATACGCAGTATTTT. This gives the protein CASSRIAGGSPDTQYF. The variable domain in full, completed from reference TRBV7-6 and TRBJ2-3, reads GAGVSQSPRYKVTKRGQDVALRCDPISGHVSLYWYRQALGQGPEFLTYFNYEAQQDKSGLPNDRFSAERPEGSISTLTIQRTEQRDSAMYRCASSRIAGGSPDTQYFGPGTRLTVL.

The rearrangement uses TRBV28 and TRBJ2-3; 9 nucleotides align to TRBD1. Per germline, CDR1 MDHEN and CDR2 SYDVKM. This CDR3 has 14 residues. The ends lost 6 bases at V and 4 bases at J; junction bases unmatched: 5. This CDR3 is CASRLDRGSDTQYF. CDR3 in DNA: TGTGCCAGCAGGCTGGACAGGGGATCAGATACGCAGTATTTT.

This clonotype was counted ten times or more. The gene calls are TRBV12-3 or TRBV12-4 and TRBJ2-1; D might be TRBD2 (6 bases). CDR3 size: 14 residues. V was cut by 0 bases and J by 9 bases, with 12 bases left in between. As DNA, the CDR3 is TGTGCCAGCAGTTTAGCGGGACTTTCCATTGAGCAGTTCTTC. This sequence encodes CASSLAGLSIEQFF.